This T cell receptor beta chain came from a study of identical twins. Using its own MiXCR run on the 5' RACE reads, TCRdb lists one record per CDR3 protein. The sample shows nearly 200,000 distinct CDR3 sequences, 15% of them seen only once. The same sample was also studied in work on T cells expressing NK-cell markers. That work adds: Among CD8+ T cells from 5 to 7 donors, dominant NKG2C+ clonotypes accounted for roughly 1.0-7.0%. The study found these clonotypes also leading the CD3+CD56-NKG2C+ fraction in a few donors.

The sequence came from a woman aged 18-30 years in good health. The sample consisted of CD8+ T cells sorted from blood.

CDR3 protein: CASSSPGAASYEQYF. In nucleotides, the CDR3 is TGTGCCAGCAGTTCTCCAGGGGCCGCCTCCTACGAGCAGTACTTC. The V gene is TRBV25-1, the J gene TRBJ2-7, with D perhaps TRBD1 (6 bases). V lost 5 bases and J 0 bases, leaving 14 bases between the germline ends. The CDR3 sequence is 15 residues long. The germline V gene has CDR1 MGHDK and CDR2 SYGVNS.